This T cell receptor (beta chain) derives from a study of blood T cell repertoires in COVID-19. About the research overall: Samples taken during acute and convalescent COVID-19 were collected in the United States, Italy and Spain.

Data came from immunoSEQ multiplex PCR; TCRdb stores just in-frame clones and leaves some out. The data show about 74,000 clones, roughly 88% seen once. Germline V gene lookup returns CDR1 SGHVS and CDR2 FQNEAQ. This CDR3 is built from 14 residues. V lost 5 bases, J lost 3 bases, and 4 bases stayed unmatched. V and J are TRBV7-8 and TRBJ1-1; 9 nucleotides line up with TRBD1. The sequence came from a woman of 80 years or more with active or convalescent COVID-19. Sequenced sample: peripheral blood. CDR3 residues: CASSLTGGDTEAFF. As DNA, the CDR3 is TGTGCCAGCAGCCTGACAGGGGGTGACACTGAAGCTTTCTTT.